This T cell receptor beta chain was captured by sequencing in a study of vaccination and CD4 T cells after COVID-19. Study-level information: The convalescents comprised six males and four females, two of them Hispanic. A median of around 70 days (range 14 to 241) separated dose two from the taking of post-vaccine samples.

Treatment noted: approximately 10-day PBMC culture with coronavirus spike peptide pools or control peptides (ViraFEST assay). General study results and limits: Reactive clonotype counts went from median about 21 after infection to 38 after vaccination, nonsignificantly. Spike mono-reactivity was the property of 304 of 307 vaccine-specific clones in convalescent patients.

There are a few counts of this clonotype. Its cognate antigen is unknown. Sequencing of DNA taken from cultured CD4+ T cells relied on the Oncomine TCR Beta short-read assay. TCRdb reprocessed the PCR reads with MiXCR, giving one entry per CDR3 protein. The table includes roughly 11,000 distinct CDR3 sequences, 44% detected once. Sample: CD4+ T cells from blood, cultured in vitro. The TCR originated in a human donor who had recovered from COVID-19.

DNA for the CDR3: TGTGCCTGCCGGGGCACAACATACGAGCAGTACTTC. Translation: CACRGTTYEQYF. This chain connects TRBV6-1 to TRBJ2-7, with D perhaps TRBD1 or TRBD2 (5 bases each). Germline values: CDR1 MNHNS, CDR2 SASEGT. The CDR3 totals 12 residues. Trimming pared 11 bases from V and 4 bases from J, leaving 15 bases between.